The next 17 T cell receptor beta chains were all read from a single sample in a study of CD4 T cells in relation to SARS-CoV-2 and coronaviruses. Here immunoSEQ multiplex PCR was the method, and the copy in TCRdb shows in-frame clones only, minus some. The sample lists about 41,000 clones, about 87% occurring once. Their antigen targets remain unknown. Sequences were obtained from naive CD4+ T cells from PBMCs, cultured in vitro. Sample subset: naive CD4+ T cells isolated by negative enrichment. These receptors were obtained from an adult with COVID-19.

V and J are TRBV7-6 and TRBJ2-1; 7 bases map to TRBD1. The CDR3 consists of 16 residues. In germline, CDR1 is SGHVS, CDR2 FNYEAQ. Trimming removed 3 bases from V and 5 bases from J; junction bases left unmatched: 10. The CDR3 region has the DNA TGTGCCAGCAGCTTCGGTAACAGGGGAGTCAACAATGAGCAGTTCTTC. Amino acids: CASSFGNRGVNNEQFF.

This clone has only one observation. The J gene is TRBJ1-6, the V gene TRBV30, with D possibly TRBD1 on 5 matching bases. This CDR3 has 13 amino acids. Trimming removed 4 bases from V and 10 bases from J, with 14 bases in between. CDR1 is GTSNPN, CDR2 SVGIG, per germline (reference sequence). CDR3 protein: CAWTGTAVSPLHF. DNA of the CDR3: TGTGCCTGGACAGGGACCGCGGTATCACCCCTCCACTTT.

This clone showed up just once. The rearrangement joins TRBV9 to TRBJ1-4; D is possibly TRBD1 (5 bases). The CDR3 is 16 amino acids. V lost 3 bases to trimming and J lost 4 bases, with 16 bases between them. In germline, CDR1 is SGDLS, CDR2 YYNGEE. Here the CDR3 DNA reads TGTGCCAGCAGCGCGGAACCGGGACGGAATAATGAAAAACTGTTTTTT. It encodes CASSAEPGRNNEKLFF.

This clone was seen only once. The V and J genes are TRBV28 and TRBJ1-2; D call uncertain. The CDR3 runs to 15 residues. From germline, CDR1 is MDHEN and CDR2 SYDVKM. Between the trimmed V and J ends, which lost 3 bases and 1 base, there was a span of 12 bases. CDR3 in amino acids: CASSFTAAYNYGYTF. The DNA of the CDR3 is TGTGCCAGCAGTTTCACAGCGGCATATAACTATGGCTACACCTTC.

This chain joins TRBV9 and TRBJ2-1; D unresolved. V dropped 4 bases and J dropped 2 bases, with 13 bases sitting between them. Germline V gene data show CDR1 as SGDLS and CDR2 as YYNGEE. The CDR3 sequence is 15 residues long. This CDR3 is CASSPDGQPYNEQFF. The CDR3 DNA reads as TGTGCCAGCAGCCCAGACGGGCAGCCCTACAATGAGCAGTTCTTC.

The rearrangement links TRBV20-1 to TRBJ2-3; D gene uncertain. CDR1 is DFQATT, CDR2 SNEGSKA, per germline (reference sequence). Between the trimmed V and J ends, which lost 4 bases and 7 bases, there was a span of 9 bases. CDR3 length: 11 amino acids. The CDR3 nucleotides are TGCAGTGCTACTGGAGCTCATACGCAGTATTTT. Translating gives CSATGAHTQYF.

V and J are TRBV28 and TRBJ2-7; 11 bases line up with TRBD2. Germline lookup yields CDR1 MDHEN and CDR2 SYDVKM. This CDR3 contains 21 residues. V lost 7 bases, J lost 7 bases, and 30 bases stayed unmatched. The CDR3: CASTMRRDMRLKTSGVGEQYF. CDR3 nucleotides: TGTGCCAGCACTATGCGGCGAGACATGCGGCTAAAGACTAGCGGGGTCGGGGAGCAGTACTTC.

This chain links TRBV27 with TRBJ1-2; D may be TRBD1 (5 bases). CDR1 and CDR2 (germline): MNHEY, SMNVEV (reference sequence). The CDR3 length is 13 residues. The V gene lost 3 bases and the J gene lost 2 bases, with 7 bases spanning the gap. The CDR3 nucleotides read TGTGCCAGCAGTTTTAAGGGGAACTATGGCTACACCTTC. It translates to CASSFKGNYGYTF.

The rearrangement uses TRBV12-3 or TRBV12-4 and TRBJ1-5, with D possibly matching TRBD1 (5 bases). The CDR3 is 13 residues long. V lost 5 bases, J lost 7 bases, and 12 bases lay in between. As DNA, the CDR3 is TGTGCCAGCAGTCGGGGACTTCGACAGCCCCAGCATTTT. Protein: CASSRGLRQPQHF.

The CDR3 spells CASSLGTGNQPQHF. CDR3 bases: TGTGCCAGCAGCCTCGGGACAGGGAATCAGCCCCAGCATTTT. The J gene is TRBJ1-5, the V gene TRBV5-8; 9 bases align to TRBD1. Germline CDR1 is SGHTS and CDR2 is YDEGEE. The CDR3 spans 14 residues. The J segment lost 4 bases and the V segment lost 4 bases, leaving 3 bases of the junction unmatched.

The chain is built from TRBV10-3 and TRBJ2-7; D may be TRBD2 (6 bases). The CDR3 spans 15 residues. Germline values: CDR1 ENHRY, CDR2 SYGVKD. V lost 0 bases to trimming and J lost 6 bases, with 15 bases between them. CDR3 coding DNA: TGTGCCATCAGTGAGTCGTGGACTAAGGTCTCCGAGCAGTACTTC. It encodes CAISESWTKVSEQYF.

The genes are TRBV9 and TRBJ2-5; tentatively, D is TRBD1 (5 bases). This CDR3 is 17 amino acids long. Trimming cost V 5 bases and J 0 bases, with 20 bases left between them. Germline V gives CDR1 SGDLS, CDR2 YYNGEE. The CDR3 sequence: CASRSFRTNSYQETQYF. DNA for the CDR3: TGTGCCAGCAGATCATTCCGGACAAACTCGTACCAAGAGACCCAGTACTTC.

This sequence joins TRBV5-4 and TRBJ2-5, with 7 nucleotides matching TRBD1. CDR3 length: 14 residues. The ends lost 2 bases at V and 2 bases at J; junction bases unmatched: 3. Germline CDR1 reads SGHNT; CDR2 reads YYREEE (reference sequence). This chain's CDR3 is CASSFRQGQETQYF. The DNA for the CDR3 is TGTGCCAGCAGCTTTAGACAGGGACAAGAGACCCAGTACTTC. The whole variable domain, remainder taken from reference TRBV5-4 and TRBJ2-5, is ETGVTQSPTHLIKTRGQQVTLRCSSQSGHNTVSWYQQALGQGPQFIFQYYREEENGRGNFPPRFSGLQFPNYSSELNVNALELDDSALYLCASSFRQGQETQYFGPGTRLLVL.

The chain joins TRBV4-1 to TRBJ2-1; 11 bases are a match to TRBD2. This CDR3 contains 15 residues. V was pared by 4 bases and J by 9 bases, with 8 bases of the junction left unmatched. The V gene's germline CDR1 is MGHRA and CDR2 YSYEKL. The CDR3 DNA sequence: TGCGCCAGCAGCCCGACTAGCGGGAAGGGCCGTGAGCAGTTCTTC. It specifies CASSPTSGKGREQFF.

J is TRBJ2-2 and V is TRBV5-4; 7 bases line up with TRBD1. The germline V gene encodes CDR1 SGHNT and CDR2 YYREEE (reference sequence). V was pared by 4 bases and J by 6 bases, with 6 bases of the junction left unmatched. The CDR3 contains 14 residues. The CDR3 nucleotides are TGTGCCAGCAGCGTTACAGGGGACGCCGGGGAGCTGTTTTTT. Protein sequence: CASSVTGDAGELFF.

This chain uses TRBV5-4 with TRBJ2-5; D is unclear. There are 14 residues in the CDR3. V lost 4 bases to trimming and J lost 2 bases, with 12 bases between them. Germline assignment: CDR1 SGHNT and CDR2 YYREEE (reference sequence). DNA for the CDR3: TGTGCCAGCAGCGTAGATTTGCTACAAGAGACCCAGTACTTC. It specifies CASSVDLLQETQYF.

This chain uses TRBV4-2 with TRBJ2-5; 7 nucleotides line up with TRBD1. In germline, CDR1 is LGHNA, CDR2 YNFKEQ. CDR3 length equals 17 residues. V lost 1 base and J lost 5; bases outside the gene matches: 13. The CDR3 nucleotides read TGTGCCAGCAGCCAAGCTCCCCCCCATGACAGGGACGAGACCCAGTACTTC. The encoded protein is CASSQAPPHDRDETQYF.